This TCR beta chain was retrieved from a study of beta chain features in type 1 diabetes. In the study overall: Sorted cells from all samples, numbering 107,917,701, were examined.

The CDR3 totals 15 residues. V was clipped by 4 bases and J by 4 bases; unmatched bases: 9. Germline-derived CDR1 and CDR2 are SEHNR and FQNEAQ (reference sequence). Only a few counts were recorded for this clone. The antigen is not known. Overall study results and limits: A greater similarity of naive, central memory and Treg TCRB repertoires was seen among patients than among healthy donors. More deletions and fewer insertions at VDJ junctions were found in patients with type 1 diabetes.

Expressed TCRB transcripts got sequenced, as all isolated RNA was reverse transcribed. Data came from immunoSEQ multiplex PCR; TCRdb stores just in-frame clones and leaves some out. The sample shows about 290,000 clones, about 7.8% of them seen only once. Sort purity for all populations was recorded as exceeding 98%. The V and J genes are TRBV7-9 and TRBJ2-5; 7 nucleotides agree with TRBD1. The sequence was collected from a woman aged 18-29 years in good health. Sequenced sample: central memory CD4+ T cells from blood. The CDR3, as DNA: TGTGCCAGCAGCTCTACACTTAGGACAGGAGAGACCCAGTACTTC. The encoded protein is CASSSTLRTGETQYF.